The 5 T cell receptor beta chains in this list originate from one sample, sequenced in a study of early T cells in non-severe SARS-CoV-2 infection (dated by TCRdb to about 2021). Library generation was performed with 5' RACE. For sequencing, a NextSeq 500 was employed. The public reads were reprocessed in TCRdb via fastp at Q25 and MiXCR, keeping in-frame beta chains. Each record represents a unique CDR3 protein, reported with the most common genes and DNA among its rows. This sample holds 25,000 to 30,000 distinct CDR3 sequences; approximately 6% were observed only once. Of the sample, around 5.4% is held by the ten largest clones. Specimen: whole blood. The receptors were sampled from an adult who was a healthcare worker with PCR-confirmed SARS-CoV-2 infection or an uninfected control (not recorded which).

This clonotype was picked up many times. As DNA, the CDR3 is TGTGCCAGCAGACCCCCTGGGAGTCAGCCCCAGCATTTT. Translated: CASRPPGSQPQHF. This rearrangement joins TRBV27 to TRBJ1-5; D remains unclear. CDR1 is MNHEY, CDR2 SMNVEV, per germline (reference sequence). CDR3 size: 13 residues. The V gene lost 6 bases and the J gene lost 6 bases, with 12 bases spanning the gap.

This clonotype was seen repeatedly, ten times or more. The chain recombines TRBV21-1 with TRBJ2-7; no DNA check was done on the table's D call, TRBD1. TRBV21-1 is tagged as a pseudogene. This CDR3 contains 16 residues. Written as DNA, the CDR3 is TGTGCCAGCAGCAAAGCCCCAACAGGGGTGGACTACGAGCAGTACTTC. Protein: CASSKAPTGVDYEQYF.

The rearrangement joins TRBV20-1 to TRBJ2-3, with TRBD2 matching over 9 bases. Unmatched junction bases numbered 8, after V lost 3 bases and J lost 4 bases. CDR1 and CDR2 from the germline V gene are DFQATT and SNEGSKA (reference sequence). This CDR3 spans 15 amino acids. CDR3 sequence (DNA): TGCAGTGCTAGTCGCGGGGGGGCTATGGCAGATACGCAGTATTTT. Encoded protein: CSASRGGAMADTQYF.

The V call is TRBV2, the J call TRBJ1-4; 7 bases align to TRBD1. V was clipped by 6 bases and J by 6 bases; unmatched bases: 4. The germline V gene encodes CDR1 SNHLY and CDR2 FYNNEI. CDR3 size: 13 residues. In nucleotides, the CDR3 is TGTGCCAGCAGGACAGGGAGTGATGAAAAACTGTTTTTT. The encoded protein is CASRTGSDEKLFF.

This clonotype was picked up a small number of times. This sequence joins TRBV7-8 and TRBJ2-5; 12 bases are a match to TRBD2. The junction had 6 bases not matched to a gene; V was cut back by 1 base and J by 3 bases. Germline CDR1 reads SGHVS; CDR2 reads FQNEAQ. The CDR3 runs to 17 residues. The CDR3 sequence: CASSLVLAGGLEETQYF. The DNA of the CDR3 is TGTGCCAGCAGCTTAGTACTAGCGGGGGGACTGGAAGAGACCCAGTACTTC. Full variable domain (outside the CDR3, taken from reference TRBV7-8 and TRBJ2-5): GAGVSQSPRYKVAKRGQDVALRCDPISGHVSLFWYQQALGQGPEFLTYFQNEAQLDKSGLPSDRFFAERPEGSVSTLKIQRTQQEDSAVYLCASSLVLAGGLEETQYFGPGTRLLVL.